This TCR beta chain was identified during a study of CD8+ T cells in alopecia areata. Study-wide context: Those patients who were treated received oral tofacitinib, which was given at 5 to 10 mg twice daily for moderate-to-severe alopecia areata.

This clone was seen more than once but under ten times. Following RNA extraction, reverse transcription yielded cDNA that acted as the sequencing template. The method was immunoSEQ multiplex PCR; TCRdb's version includes in-frame clones alone and lacks a portion of them. The data contain over 150,000 clones, roughly 60% of them singletons. CDR3 length: 14 residues. Germline V gene data show CDR1 as LGHNA and CDR2 as YNFKEQ. The V end was cut by 1 base, the J end by 2 bases, with 8 bases between. Treatment described: oral pan-JAK inhibitor, 5-10 mg twice daily. Collection of lesional scalp punch biopsies and peripheral blood was performed in alopecia areata patients.

Sequenced here: CD4+ T cells sorted from blood, sampled at week 24, from a patient treated with tofacitinib. This chain links TRBV4-2 with TRBJ2-5; D remains ambiguous. The sequence was collected from a human donor with alopecia areata. The CDR3 loop is CASSQVPDQETQYF. The CDR3 DNA reads TGTGCCAGCAGCCAAGTCCCGGATCAAGAGACCCAGTACTTC.